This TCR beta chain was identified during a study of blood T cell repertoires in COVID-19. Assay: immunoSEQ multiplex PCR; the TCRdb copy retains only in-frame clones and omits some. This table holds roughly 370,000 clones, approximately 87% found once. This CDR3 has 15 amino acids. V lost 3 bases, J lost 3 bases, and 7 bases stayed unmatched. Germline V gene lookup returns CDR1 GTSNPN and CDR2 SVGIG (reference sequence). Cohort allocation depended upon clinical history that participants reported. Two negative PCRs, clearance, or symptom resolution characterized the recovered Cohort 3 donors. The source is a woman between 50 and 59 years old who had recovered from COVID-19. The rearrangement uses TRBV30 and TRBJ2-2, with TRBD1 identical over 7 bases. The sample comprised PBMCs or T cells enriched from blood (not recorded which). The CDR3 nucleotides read TGTGCCTGGAGCCTTCGGGACAGAGACACCGGGGAGCTGTTTTTT. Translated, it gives CAWSLRDRDTGELFF.